The source of this T cell receptor beta chain is a study of patients and donors after allogeneic stem cell transplantation. This clonotype showed up just a few times. TCRdb re-analysed the RT-PCR reads in MiXCR, keeping a single row per CDR3 protein. This table has over 65,000 distinct CDR3 sequences, 26% appearing once. This TCR was recovered from a human donor who was either an allogeneic HSCT recipient or a stem cell or donor lymphocyte infusion donor (not recorded which). It is not recorded whose cells these are; they may come from a transplant donor. Sequences were obtained from blood, either unsorted or a sorted T cell fraction (not recorded which).

CDR3 nucleotides: TGTGCCAGCAGCGGGACGCCTCGGGAGACCCAGTACTTC. It translates to CASSGTPRETQYF. This chain links TRBV14 with TRBJ2-5; D possibly uses TRBD1 or TRBD2 (5 bases each). Trimming pared 5 bases from V and 5 bases from J, leaving 12 bases between. Germline V gives CDR1 SGHDN, CDR2 FVKESK. The CDR3 totals 13 residues.